The entry below describes one T cell receptor (beta chain). This specimen comes from a study of technical replicates of blood from four donors. Germline trimming cut 2 bases from V and 9 bases from J; bases unmatched to any gene: 4. Germline V CDR1 and CDR2: MNHEY, SVGAGI. The CDR3 is 13 residues long. Clones were read by immunoSEQ multiplex PCR, and TCRdb kept only the in-frame ones, dropping some. The table lists under 70,000 clones, almost 95% of them singletons. The source is a human donor in good health. V and J are TRBV6-5 and TRBJ2-1; 7 nucleotides agree with TRBD2. Sequencing was carried out using T cells isolated from PBMCs. The CDR3 sequence: CASSYGGRVEQFF. The CDR3 DNA reads as TGTGCCAGCAGTTACGGCGGGAGAGTTGAGCAGTTCTTC.